This TCR beta chain was sequenced during a study of blood T cell repertoires in COVID-19. This clone was picked up a small number of times. The method was immunoSEQ multiplex PCR; TCRdb's version includes in-frame clones alone and lacks a portion of them. The data show about 170,000 clones, 88% seen once. Sequenced input: peripheral blood. The sequence derives from a middle-aged man who had recovered from COVID-19.

CDR3 sequence (DNA): TGCAGTGCTAGTGTCGTCGACGAGCAGTACTTC. Amino acid sequence: CSASVVDEQYF. The V gene is TRBV20-1, the J gene TRBJ2-7; D unresolved. The germline V gene encodes CDR1 DFQATT and CDR2 SNEGSKA (reference sequence). V was pared by 3 bases and J by 5 bases, with 8 bases between. The CDR3 is made up of 11 amino acids.